The 32 T cell receptor beta chains below were found in one sample sequenced in a study of T cell responses to AZD1222 COVID-19 vaccine. Using immunoSEQ multiplex PCR, the repertoire was profiled, and TCRdb retains in-frame clones only, with some absent. The sample comprises about 160,000 clones, 88% of which are singletons, and less than 6.5% rests with the top ten. The material was peripheral blood, obtained on day 0 of AZD1222 vaccination. These TCRs come from an adult in good health.

The chain recombines TRBV6-5 with TRBJ1-1; D is unresolved. Germline V gene data show CDR1 as MNHEY and CDR2 as SVGAGI. Trimming removed 0 bases from V and 1 base from J, with 9 bases in between. This CDR3 has 15 amino acids. The CDR3 loop is CASSYSVLGNTEAFF. The CDR3, as DNA: TGTGCCAGCAGTTACTCGGTCTTGGGGAACACTGAAGCTTTCTTT.

The chain employs TRBV9 and TRBJ2-3; 12 positions match TRBD2. Per germline, CDR1 SGDLS and CDR2 YYNGEE. The ends lost 6 bases at V and 5 bases at J; junction bases unmatched: 13. This CDR3 spans 17 amino acids. As DNA, the CDR3 is TGTGCCAGCACCGCACACCTAGCGGGGGGGCAACAAGATACGCAGTATTTT. It is translated as CASTAHLAGGQQDTQYF.

The chain employs TRBV19 and TRBJ2-2; D possibly corresponds to TRBD1 (6 bases). The CDR3 sequence is 16 residues long. Trimming took 4 bases from V and 0 from J, leaving 12 bases between them. Germline V gene data show CDR1 as LNHDA and CDR2 as SQIVND (reference sequence). The CDR3 region has the DNA TGTGCCAGTAGTACTGACAGGCCGTCGAACACCGGGGAGCTGTTTTTT. Translating gives CASSTDRPSNTGELFF.

The rearrangement links TRBV3-1 (or the pseudogene TRBV3-2) to TRBJ2-1; D gene uncertain. Trimming removed 1 base at V and 0 bases at J, with 10 bases between. Per the germline V gene, CDR1 is LGHDT and CDR2 is YNNKEL (reference sequence). The CDR3 has 16 residues. DNA for the CDR3: TGTGCCAGCAGCCAAGGAGTTAACCCCTCCTACAATGAGCAGTTCTTC. It encodes CASSQGVNPSYNEQFF.

The gene calls are TRBV3-1 (or the pseudogene TRBV3-2) and TRBJ2-5; 8 nucleotides match TRBD1. This CDR3 comprises 14 residues. Germline trimming cut 4 bases from V and 10 bases from J; bases unmatched to any gene: 11. The germline gives CDR1 LGHDT, CDR2 YNNKEL (reference sequence). The CDR3: CASSLTDRGSGQYF. In DNA form, the CDR3 reads TGTGCCAGCAGCCTTACTGACAGGGGATCGGGCCAGTACTTC.

This chain links TRBV19 with TRBJ1-2, with TRBD1 as a possible D gene (5 bases). The CDR3 spans 15 residues. V dropped 2 bases and J dropped 3 bases, with 13 bases sitting between them. The germline gives CDR1 LNHDA, CDR2 SQIVND (reference sequence). The CDR3 DNA reads TGTGCCAGTAGTATAAGTCACAGGAATGACTATGGCTACACCTTC. Protein sequence: CASSISHRNDYGYTF.

The chain joins TRBV28 to TRBJ1-2; 7 nucleotides align to TRBD1. Trimming removed 4 bases from V and 7 bases from J; junction bases left unmatched: 12. CDR1 is MDHEN and CDR2 is SYDVKM in the germline V gene. The CDR3 is 15 amino acids. CDR3: CASSSMAGTVGGYTF. The CDR3 DNA follows: TGTGCCAGCAGTTCTATGGCCGGGACAGTCGGTGGCTACACCTTC.

The chain links TRBV7-9 to TRBJ1-2; tentatively, D is TRBD1 (5 bases). CDR1 SEHNR and CDR2 FQNEAQ come from the germline V gene (reference sequence). Trimming pared 4 bases from V and 5 bases from J, leaving 29 bases between. The length of the CDR3 is 19 residues. The DNA of the CDR3 is TGTGCCAGCAGCTCGTCGCCGGGACGCACCATATCGGGCCAATATGGCTACACCTTC. Protein product: CASSSSPGRTISGQYGYTF. The complete variable domain, with remaining parts taken from reference TRBV7-9 and TRBJ1-2, reads DTGVSQNPRHKITKRGQNVTFRCDPISEHNRLYWYRQTLGQGPEFLTYFQNEAQLEKSRLLSDRFSAERPKGSFSTLEIQRTEQGDSAMYLCASSSSPGRTISGQYGYTFGSGTRLTVV.

The chain uses TRBV19 and TRBJ2-7, with D possibly being TRBD1 or TRBD2 (5 bases each). Germline-derived CDR1 and CDR2 are LNHDA and SQIVND (reference sequence). V lost 3 bases to trimming and J lost 0 bases, with 21 bases between them. The CDR3 runs to 18 residues. CDR3 in DNA: TGTGCCAGTAGTATGGGGTACGGGGCGACCGTAAGCTCCTACGAGCAGTACTTC. Translated, it gives CASSMGYGATVSSYEQYF.

This clone was detected only once. The rearrangement links TRBV5-6 to TRBJ1-1, with TRBD1 as a possible D gene (5 bases). Germline V lookup: CDR1 SGHDT, CDR2 YYEEEE. The CDR3 runs 15 residues. Trimming removed 2 bases at V and 4 bases at J, with 15 bases between. CDR3 sequence: CASSLGWGSATEAFF. The CDR3, as DNA: TGTGCCAGCAGCTTAGGATGGGGGTCTGCCACTGAAGCTTTCTTT.

The chain carries TRBV15 and TRBJ2-7; D is unresolved. Trimming removed 0 bases at V and 4 bases at J, with 10 bases between. The CDR3 runs to 14 residues. Germline CDR1 LNHNV, CDR2 YYDKDF (reference sequence). Written as DNA, the CDR3 is TGTGCCACCAGCAGAGATAGAACAGCTTACGAGCAGTACTTC. Amino acids: CATSRDRTAYEQYF.

The chain joins TRBV4-3 to TRBJ1-5, with D uncertain. The ends were cut back, 4 bases at V and 11 bases at J, with 18 bases in the middle. The CDR3 runs 14 residues. The germline V gene encodes CDR1 LGHNA and CDR2 YSLEER. CDR3 amino acids: CASSPNLVSRSQHF. As DNA, the CDR3 is TGCGCCAGCAGCCCTAATCTAGTCTCAAGGTCCCAGCATTTT.

This clone was seen more than once but under ten times. V usage is TRBV12-1 and J usage is TRBJ1-2; TRBD1, the table's D call, was not compared with the DNA. TRBV12-1 is described as a pseudogene. The CDR3 contains 14 residues. The CDR3 nucleotides are TGTGCCAGCAGATCCCGTCCCAGGGGCGGTGGCTACACCTTC. Its protein product is CASRSRPRGGGYTF.

V and J are TRBV2 and TRBJ2-1; 9 bases agree with TRBD1. The germline V gene has CDR1 SNHLY and CDR2 FYNNEI. The J segment lost 4 bases and the V segment lost 9 bases, leaving 10 bases of the junction unmatched. This CDR3 is 15 amino acids long. In DNA, the CDR3 is TGTGCCAGTACTCCGGGACAGGGAACTTACAATGAGCAGTTCTTC. Residues: CASTPGQGTYNEQFF.

The chain has TRBV28 and TRBJ2-7; D is undetermined. The CDR3 sequence is 14 residues long. The ends were cut back, 4 bases at V and 4 bases at J, with 14 bases in the middle. Germline V gene data show CDR1 as MDHEN and CDR2 as SYDVKM. CDR3 loop: CASSSPDVYYEQYF. The CDR3 region has the DNA TGTGCCAGCAGTTCCCCAGACGTTTATTACGAGCAGTACTTC.

V gene TRBV9 combines with J gene TRBJ2-3; the match to TRBD2 covers 11 bases. Per the germline V gene, CDR1 is SGDLS and CDR2 is YYNGEE. Trimming cost V 3 bases and J 7 bases; bases outside gene matches: 7. The CDR3 length is 15 residues. The CDR3 spells CASSAIAGGPYTQYF. The CDR3 DNA follows: TGTGCCAGCAGCGCCATAGCGGGAGGGCCTTATACGCAGTATTTT.

In this sample, this clone turned up once. The genes are TRBV6-5 and TRBJ2-7; TRBD2 matches at 7 bases. Germline trimming cut 5 bases from V and 0 bases from J; bases unmatched to any gene: 7. The CDR3 sequence is 15 residues long. Germline CDR1 MNHEY, CDR2 SVGAGI. The chain's CDR3 is CASSSGAVLSYEQYF. The CDR3 nucleotides read TGTGCCAGCAGTAGCGGGGCCGTACTCTCCTACGAGCAGTACTTC.

J is TRBJ1-5 and V is TRBV11-2; a weak D match, TRBD1 (5 bases). Germline V lookup: CDR1 SGHAT, CDR2 FQNNGV. This CDR3 has 15 residues. Trimming stripped 3 bases from V and 8 bases from J, with 17 bases between. CDR3 in amino acids: CASSFGDTGSEPQHF. The CDR3 region has the DNA TGTGCCAGCAGCTTTGGGGATACAGGATCTGAGCCCCAGCATTTT.

The chain couples TRBV19 to TRBJ1-1; the D is unclear. V lost 9 bases and J lost 1, with 6 bases in between. There are 11 residues in the CDR3. Looked up from germline, CDR1 is LNHDA and CDR2 is SQIVND (reference sequence). The DNA for the CDR3 is TGTGCCAGCGGCAGGAACACTGAAGCTTTCTTT. This gives the protein CASGRNTEAFF.

This clone was observed once. This rearrangement joins TRBV7-2 to TRBJ2-1, with 11 bases fitting TRBD2. V gave up 5 bases and J gave up 8 bases; unmatched junction bases: 11. The CDR3 consists of 16 residues. Germline CDR1 and CDR2: SGHTA and FQGNSA. CDR3 DNA: TGTGCCAGCAGCGGGGATGGAAGACTAGCGGGATATGAGCAGTTCTTC. Amino acid sequence: CASSGDGRLAGYEQFF.

The genes are TRBV2 and TRBJ1-2; 10 positions match TRBD1. Germline CDR1 SNHLY, CDR2 FYNNEI. The CDR3 is 15 residues long. V lost 5 bases to trimming and J lost 7 bases; unmatched junction nucleotides: 10. The CDR3 DNA is TGTGCCAGCAGTTTTTCGACAGGGGGCGTCGGTGGCTACACCTTC. Its protein product is CASSFSTGGVGGYTF.

The gene calls are TRBV6-4 and TRBJ2-1; 7 bases match TRBD2. There are 16 residues in the CDR3. Germline V gives CDR1 MRHNA, CDR2 SNTAGT. V shed 0 bases and J 7 bases; nucleotides not matched to a gene: 9. For the CDR3, the DNA is TGTGCCAGCAGTGACTCGCCTAGCGGCAGAGCAAATGAGCAGTTCTTC. Translated, it gives CASSDSPSGRANEQFF.

The V and J genes are TRBV5-1 and TRBJ2-3, with 13 nucleotides matching TRBD2. Germline V lookup: CDR1 SGHRS, CDR2 YFSETQ. With 0 bases clipped from V and 0 bases from J, the junction kept 7 bases outside the gene matches. This CDR3 region has 19 residues. The CDR3 loop reads CASSLALAGGLGSTDTQYF. The CDR3 nucleotides are TGCGCCAGCAGCTTGGCACTAGCGGGAGGGCTCGGGAGCACAGATACGCAGTATTTT.

The genes are TRBV10-3 and TRBJ2-2; 8 bases map to TRBD1. This CDR3 spans 13 amino acids. Losses at the gene ends were 10 bases for V and 4 bases for J; bases not matched to a gene: 5. Germline V lookup: CDR1 ENHRY, CDR2 SYGVKD. The CDR3 protein is CATRQGTTGELFF. CDR3 DNA: TGTGCCACAAGACAGGGGACCACCGGGGAGCTGTTTTTT.

This CDR3 is CASSPSGVASGGQTNTGELFF. The DNA for the CDR3 is TGTGCCAGCAGCCCATCGGGGGTGGCTAGCGGGGGCCAAACGAACACCGGGGAGCTGTTTTTT. This chain joins TRBV7-3 and TRBJ2-2; 10 bases line up with TRBD2. The CDR3 runs to 21 residues. From germline, CDR1 is SGHTA and CDR2 FQGTGA. With 5 bases clipped from V and 0 bases from J, the junction kept 18 bases outside the gene matches.

Judged by abundance, this clone is large. The chain's CDR3 is CASSSDRYSYNEQFF. CDR3 coding DNA: TGTGCCAGCAGCTCCGACAGGTACTCCTACAATGAGCAGTTCTTC. The chain employs TRBV7-9 and TRBJ2-1; a possible D gene is TRBD1 (6 bases). Trimming removed 4 bases from V and 0 bases from J, with 10 bases in between. The CDR3 is 15 amino acids. Germline CDR1 is SEHNR and CDR2 is FQNEAQ (reference sequence). Full variable domain (missing parts from reference TRBV7-9 and TRBJ2-1): DTGVSQNPRHKITKRGQNVTFRCDPISEHNRLYWYRQTLGQGPEFLTYFQNEAQLEKSRLLSDRFSAERPKGSFSTLEIQRTEQGDSAMYLCASSSDRYSYNEQFFGPGTRLTVL.

CDR3 in DNA: TGTGCCAGTAGTATGGGTAGCGGGAGCTACGAGCAGTACTTC. Translation: CASSMGSGSYEQYF. This chain joins TRBV19 and TRBJ2-7, with 9 bases identical to TRBD2. This CDR3 has 14 residues. V trimming: 3 bases; J trimming: 3 bases; junction bases outside the gene matches: 3. The V gene's germline CDR1 is LNHDA and CDR2 SQIVND (reference sequence).

This chain joins TRBV14 and TRBJ1-6, with D unresolved. The V end was cut by 3 bases, the J end by 10 bases, with 19 bases between. This CDR3 spans 16 amino acids. Germline V gene lookup returns CDR1 SGHDN and CDR2 FVKESK. The CDR3 is CASSHNSNIHGSPLHF. The CDR3 DNA sequence: TGTGCCAGCAGCCACAACTCGAACATCCATGGGTCACCCCTCCACTTT.

The V gene is TRBV28, the J gene TRBJ1-2, with TRBD1 matching 9 bases. The CDR3 covers 15 residues. Germline loops: CDR1 MDHEN, CDR2 SYDVKM. The V segment lost 7 bases and the J segment 6 bases; nucleotides outside the gene matches: 12. CDR3 bases: TGTGCCAGCACCCCCTTTACAGGGGGCATAGATGGCTACACCTTC. Translation gives CASTPFTGGIDGYTF.

The J gene is TRBJ1-1, the V gene TRBV7-2, with D hard to call. The CDR3 is 13 amino acids. V was clipped by 5 bases and J by 8 bases, with 15 bases between them. CDR1 SGHTA and CDR2 FQGNSA come from the germline V gene. In DNA, the CDR3 is TGTGCCAGCAGCGTCCGGCAACTAGGGGAAGCTTTCTTT. Translated: CASSVRQLGEAFF.

The chain recombines TRBV7-2 with TRBJ2-7; D call uncertain. This CDR3 contains 13 residues. The ends were cut back, 2 bases at V and 3 bases at J, with 8 bases in the middle. Germline-derived CDR1 and CDR2 are SGHTA and FQGNSA. CDR3 amino acids: CASSLPSVYEQYF. The CDR3 DNA reads TGTGCCAGCAGCTTACCTTCGGTCTACGAGCAGTACTTC.

A few counts support this clone. The J gene is TRBJ2-2, the V gene TRBV14; 7 bases match TRBD1. Trimming at V came to 5 bases and at J to 0 bases, leaving 12 bases not matched to a gene. Per the germline V gene, CDR1 is SGHDN and CDR2 is FVKESK. This CDR3 spans 18 amino acids. CDR3 residues: CASSTRDSYSANTGELFF. In DNA, the CDR3 is TGTGCCAGCAGCACCCGGGACAGTTACTCCGCGAACACCGGGGAGCTGTTTTTT.